This TCR beta chain was found in a study of blood T cells in healthy people across ages. About this clonotype: Antigen: not known.

The germline CDR1 and CDR2 sequences are KGHSH and LQKENI. J lost 3 bases, V lost 5 bases, and 6 bases had no gene match. The CDR3 has 15 amino acids. Every sample had a minimum of 6.5 million PBMCs isolated. Study results and caveats: Greater diversity and more naive CD4+ cells were seen in long-lived donors than in aged donors.

The second PCR ran 7 to 11 cycles with a sample-barcoded 5' primer and J-beta primers. MiXCR, applied by TCRdb to the 5' RACE reads, yields one record per CDR3 protein. Here the sample spans approximately 800,000 distinct CDR3 sequences, more than 35% being singletons. Material for sequencing was blood. This clonotype was obtained from a man older than 75 in good health. The rearrangement joins TRBV18 to TRBJ2-7, with 11 bases matching TRBD2. The CDR3 sequence: CASSANSGRDYEQYF. CDR3 nucleotide sequence: TGTGCCAGCTCAGCGAATAGCGGGAGGGACTACGAGCAGTACTTC. The full variable domain, completed using reference TRBV18 and TRBJ2-7, is NAGVMQNPRHLVRRRGQEARLRCSPMKGHSHVYWYRQLPEEGLKFMVYLQKENIIDESGMPKERFSAEFPKEGPSILRIQQVVRGDSAAYFCASSANSGRDYEQYFGPGTRLTVT.